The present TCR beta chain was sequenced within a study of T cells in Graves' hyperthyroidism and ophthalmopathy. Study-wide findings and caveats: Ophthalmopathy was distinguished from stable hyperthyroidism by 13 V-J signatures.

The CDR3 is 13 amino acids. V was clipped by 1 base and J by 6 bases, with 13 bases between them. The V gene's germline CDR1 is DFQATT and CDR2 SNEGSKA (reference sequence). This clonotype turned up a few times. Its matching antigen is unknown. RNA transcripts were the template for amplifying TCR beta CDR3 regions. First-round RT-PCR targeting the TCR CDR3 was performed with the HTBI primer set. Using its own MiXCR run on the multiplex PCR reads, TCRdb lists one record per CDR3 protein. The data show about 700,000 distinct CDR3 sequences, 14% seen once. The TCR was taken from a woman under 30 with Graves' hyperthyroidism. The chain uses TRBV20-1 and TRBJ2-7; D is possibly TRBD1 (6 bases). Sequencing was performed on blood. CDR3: CSARGGQGPEQYF. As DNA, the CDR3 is TGCAGTGCTAGAGGGGGGCAGGGCCCCGAGCAGTACTTC.